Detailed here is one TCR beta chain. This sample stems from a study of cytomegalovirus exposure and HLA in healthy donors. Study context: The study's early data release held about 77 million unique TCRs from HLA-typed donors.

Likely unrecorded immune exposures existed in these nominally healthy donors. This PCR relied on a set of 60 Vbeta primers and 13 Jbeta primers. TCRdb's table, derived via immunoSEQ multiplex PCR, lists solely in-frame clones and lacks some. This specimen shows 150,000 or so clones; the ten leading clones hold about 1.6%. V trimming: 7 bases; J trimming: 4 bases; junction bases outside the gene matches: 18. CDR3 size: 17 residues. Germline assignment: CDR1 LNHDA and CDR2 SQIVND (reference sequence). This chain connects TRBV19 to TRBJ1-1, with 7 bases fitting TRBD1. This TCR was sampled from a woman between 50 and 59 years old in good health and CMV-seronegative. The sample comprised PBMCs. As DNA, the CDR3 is TGTGCCAGTATCCTGACAGGGAAGGCCCCGAGGGCCACTGAAGCTTTCTTT. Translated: CASILTGKAPRATEAFF.